The rows below give T cell receptor beta chains drawn from one sample of a study of shared clonotypes between healthy human individuals. This table comes from immunoSEQ multiplex PCR, and its TCRdb copy is limited to in-frame clones, with some not included. The table lists about 960,000 clones, about three quarters of them singletons. Material for sequencing was memory CD4+ T cells sorted from blood. These receptors were collected from a man in his late teens or twenties in good health. Both conserved end residues are part of each CDR3. Each record gives: V gene, D gene, clone size, J gene, CDR3 DNA, CDR3 protein. A D gene is named only where the DNA matches it firmly. For some rows the clone size is stated as once, few or many, or as a class when expanded; others skip it.

V: TRBV19
D: -
size: few
J: TRBJ2-6
DNA: TGTGCCAGTAGTATAGTCGCGCACGGGGCCAACGTCCTGACTTTC
CDR3: CASSIVAHGANVLTF

V: TRBV19
D: TRBD1
size: -
J: TRBJ2-3
DNA: TGTGCCAGTAGTTACTTACGCGGGACAGGGAGGACAGATACGCAGTATTTT
CDR3: CASSYLRGTGRTDTQYF

V: TRBV7-2
D: TRBD2
size: -
J: TRBJ2-1
DNA: TGTGCCAGCAGCTTAGTCGCGGGAGTGGGCCCCAATGAGCAGTTCTTC
CDR3: CASSLVAGVGPNEQFF

V: TRBV19
D: -
size: few
J: TRBJ1-3
DNA: TGTGCCAGCCGACAGGCTGGAAACACCATATATTTT
CDR3: CASRQAGNTIYF

V: TRBV5-4
D: TRBD2
size: -
J: TRBJ2-1
DNA: TGCGCCAGCAGCCAAGGGTCCAGCGGGGGAGATGAGCAGTTCTTC
CDR3: CASSQGSSGGDEQFF

V: TRBV2
D: -
size: -
J: TRBJ1-4
DNA: TGTGCCAGCAAAGGGGAAAGTGAAAAACTGTTTTTT
CDR3: CASKGESEKLFF

V: TRBV11-2
D: TRBD1
size: -
J: TRBJ2-3
DNA: TGTGCCAGCAGCATGACAGGGAGAGGGGCAGATACGCAGTATTTT
CDR3: CASSMTGRGADTQYF

V: TRBV2
D: -
size: -
J: TRBJ2-3
DNA: TGTGCCAGCAAACCAGGGTGGTCGTCAGATACGCAGTATTTT
CDR3: CASKPGWSSDTQYF

V: TRBV5-1
D: TRBD2
size: few
J: TRBJ2-7
DNA: TGCGCCAGCAGCCAAGGACTAGCGGGGGCCGCCTACGAGCAGTACTTC
CDR3: CASSQGLAGAAYEQYF

V: TRBV9
D: -
size: -
J: TRBJ2-7
DNA: TGTGCCAGCAGCCCCAGACCATCCGGGACCCCCGCGTACGAGCAGTACTTC
CDR3: CASSPRPSGTPAYEQYF